The 22 T cell receptor beta chains in this list originate from one sample, sequenced in a study of T cells in localized non-small cell lung cancer. Sequencing used immunoSEQ multiplex PCR; TCRdb keeps in-frame clones, though not all of them. There are approximately 35,000 clones in the sample; approximately 92% occur only once, and around 2.1% lies in the top ten. The material was peripheral blood, obtained before any cancer treatment. The receptor set was obtained from a female donor older than 55 with stage I lung adenocarcinoma.

The rearrangement uses TRBV30 and TRBJ1-3; 8 nucleotides align to TRBD1. Germline V CDR1 and CDR2: GTSNPN, SVGIG (reference sequence). After removal of 2 bases from V and 9 bases from J, the junction contained 12 bases not matched to a gene. This CDR3 is 15 amino acids long. The DNA for the CDR3 is TGTGCCTGGAGTCCCCCGGGACAGGCCTCGGGCACCATATATTTT. Translating it yields CAWSPPGQASGTIYF.

The chain has TRBV19 and TRBJ2-7; 10 bases are a match to TRBD1. CDR3 length: 15 residues. Looked up from germline, CDR1 is LNHDA and CDR2 is SQIVND (reference sequence). The V and J ends lost 6 bases and 5 bases, in that order; junction bases with no gene match: 10. CDR3 sequence: CASSLPGQGSDEQYF. CDR3 DNA sequence: TGTGCCAGTAGCTTACCGGGACAGGGGTCGGACGAGCAGTACTTC.

The chain couples TRBV20-1 to TRBJ1-2, with D unclear. CDR1 DFQATT and CDR2 SNEGSKA come from the germline V gene (reference sequence). The CDR3 is 11 residues long. The chain's CDR3 is CSVGTPYGYTF. The CDR3 DNA is TGCAGCGTTGGTACGCCCTATGGCTACACCTTC.

Here the CDR3 DNA reads TGTGCCAGCAGCCTCCCAGACACAGATACGCAGTATTTT. This gives the protein CASSLPDTDTQYF. This chain uses TRBV5-4 with TRBJ2-3; D unresolved. CDR1 and CDR2 (germline): SGHNT, YYREEE (reference sequence). There are 13 residues in the CDR3. V lost 4 bases, J lost 2 bases, and 8 bases lay in between.

The rearrangement uses TRBV7-2 and TRBJ2-5, with TRBD2 identical over 11 bases. With 1 base clipped from V and 5 bases from J, the junction kept 6 bases outside the gene matches. The CDR3 has 16 amino acids. Germline assignment: CDR1 SGHTA and CDR2 FQGNSA. CDR3 nucleotides: TGTGCCAGCAGCTTAGAACTAGCGGGGGAGGAGGAGACCCAGTACTTC. Translation gives CASSLELAGEEETQYF.

This chain joins TRBV5-1 and TRBJ2-3, with D possibly TRBD2 on 6 matching bases. The CDR3 totals 16 residues. The germline V gene encodes CDR1 SGHRS and CDR2 YFSETQ. Trimming left V 1 base short and J 4 bases short, with 16 bases between. CDR3 sequence reads: CASSLWGGVDADTQYF. CDR3 nucleotide sequence: TGCGCCAGCAGCTTGTGGGGCGGGGTAGATGCAGATACGCAGTATTTT.

The chain employs TRBV6-1 and TRBJ2-7; a weak D match, TRBD1 (5 bases). The CDR3 length is 13 residues. Germline V lookup: CDR1 MNHNS, CDR2 SASEGT. Trimming took off 3 bases at V and 3 bases at J, with 9 bases between the two ends. This CDR3 reads CASSDNTGYEQYF. CDR3 coding DNA: TGTGCCAGCAGTGACAACACAGGCTACGAGCAGTACTTC.

The chain recombines TRBV5-6 with TRBJ1-2; no firm D call. CDR3 size: 13 residues. Germline V gives CDR1 SGHDT, CDR2 YYEEEE. The V end was cut by 4 bases, the J end by 4 bases, with 11 bases between. The CDR3 reads CASSRGRGYGYTF. The CDR3 bases are TGTGCCAGCAGCCGAGGACGGGGCTATGGCTACACCTTC.

The chain recombines TRBV4-1 with TRBJ1-1, with 10 positions matching TRBD1. V lost 2 bases and J lost 6; bases outside the gene matches: 15. This CDR3 region has 18 residues. Per germline, CDR1 MGHRA and CDR2 YSYEKL. CDR3 region: CASSQRSPGTGARAEAFF. As DNA, the CDR3 is TGCGCCAGCAGCCAACGTAGTCCCGGGACAGGGGCGAGGGCTGAAGCTTTCTTT.

The chain has TRBV10-3 and TRBJ2-7; 8 bases map to TRBD1. The junction had 2 bases not matched to a gene; V was cut back by 10 bases and J by 3 bases. The germline V gene has CDR1 ENHRY and CDR2 SYGVKD. This CDR3 spans 11 amino acids. CDR3 sequence: CATTGGYEQYF. CDR3 coding DNA: TGTGCCACCACAGGGGGCTACGAGCAGTACTTC.

The chain employs TRBV6-5 and TRBJ1-5; D is unclear. This CDR3 is 14 amino acids long. Germline CDR1 MNHEY, CDR2 SVGAGI. V was shortened by 5 bases and J by 6 bases, with 14 bases between the two germline ends. The CDR3: CASSERHWGQPQHF. CDR3 bases: TGTGCCAGCAGTGAAAGACACTGGGGTCAGCCCCAGCATTTT.

The V and J genes are TRBV5-5 and TRBJ1-4, with D perhaps matching TRBD1 (5 bases). This CDR3 is built from 15 residues. V dropped 0 bases and J dropped 7 bases, with 13 bases sitting between them. The germline V gene encodes CDR1 SGHKS and CDR2 YYEKEE (reference sequence). The CDR3 reads CASSLGYTGPEKLFF. The DNA of the CDR3 is TGTGCCAGCAGCTTGGGATATACAGGTCCTGAAAAACTGTTTTTT.

The chain is built from TRBV4-1 and TRBJ2-5; tentatively, D is TRBD2 (5 bases). The CDR3 has 13 residues. Germline CDR1 reads MGHRA; CDR2 reads YSYEKL. The ends were cut back, 4 bases at V and 4 bases at J, with 10 bases in the middle. This CDR3 is CASSPWAGETQYF. CDR3 coding DNA: TGCGCCAGCAGCCCCTGGGCGGGAGAGACCCAGTACTTC.

The rearrangement uses TRBV5-1 and TRBJ2-3; D is unresolved. The CDR3 is made up of 13 amino acids. The germline V gene encodes CDR1 SGHRS and CDR2 YFSETQ. As DNA, the CDR3 is TGCACTTCTTCAAGCACTAGCACAGATACGCAGTATTTT. Its translation: CTSSSTSTDTQYF.

The rearrangement uses TRBV7-9 and TRBJ2-3; D gene ambiguous. Germline-derived CDR1 and CDR2 are SEHNR and FQNEAQ (reference sequence). This CDR3 has 14 residues. V lost 0 bases and J lost 6, with 10 bases in between. The DNA of the CDR3 is TGTGCCAGCAGCTTAGCGGTGGTCGGGGATACGCAGTATTTT. Translation gives CASSLAVVGDTQYF.

The V gene is TRBV28, the J gene TRBJ1-2, with D maybe TRBD1 (6 bases). The V gene lost 2 bases and the J gene lost 8 bases, with 18 bases spanning the gap. The CDR3 totals 15 residues. Per germline, CDR1 MDHEN and CDR2 SYDVKM. CDR3 protein: CASSLNPTGRQGYTF. CDR3 DNA: TGTGCCAGCAGTTTAAACCCCACAGGGAGGCAGGGCTACACCTTC.

The gene calls are TRBV5-1 and TRBJ2-4, with D possibly TRBD1 on 7 matching bases. Germline assignment: CDR1 SGHRS and CDR2 YFSETQ. V gave up 2 bases and J gave up 7 bases, with 13 bases separating them. CDR3 length: 14 amino acids. CDR3 protein: CASSFRGEYNIQYF. The CDR3 DNA is TGCGCCAGCAGCTTCAGGGGGGAATATAACATTCAGTACTTC.

CDR3 sequence reads: CASSSSLGTGRQPQHF. In nucleotides, the CDR3 is TGTGCCAGCAGTTCCAGCTTGGGGACAGGGCGTCAGCCCCAGCATTTT. The rearrangement uses TRBV28 and TRBJ1-5; 9 bases agree with TRBD1. The CDR3 consists of 16 residues. Looked up from germline, CDR1 is MDHEN and CDR2 is SYDVKM. V shed 4 bases, J shed 6 bases, and the junction held 10 bases outside the gene matches.

This clone was seen once. The CDR3 here is CASSQPTGSNEKLFF. CDR3 nucleotide sequence: TGCGCCAGCAGTCAACCGACAGGGTCTAATGAAAAACTGTTTTTT. The V gene is TRBV23-1, the J gene TRBJ1-4; TRBD1 matches 7 bases. TRBV23-1 is assigned to the ORF class and has an uncertain function. J was trimmed by 3 bases and V by 2 bases; bases with no gene match: 3. The CDR3 totals 15 residues.

The chain recombines TRBV2 with TRBJ1-3, with D hard to call. Germline CDR1 and CDR2: SNHLY and FYNNEI. V was shortened by 4 bases and J by 0 bases, with 7 bases between the two germline ends. The CDR3 runs to 14 residues. CDR3 residues: CASSVGLSGNTIYF. CDR3 sequence (DNA): TGTGCCAGCAGTGTAGGGCTCTCTGGAAACACCATATATTTT.

The rearrangement links TRBV11-3 to TRBJ2-7, with D possibly being TRBD1 (5 bases). Germline V CDR1 and CDR2: SGHNT, YENEEA. V was pared by 1 base and J by 5 bases, with 15 bases between. The length of the CDR3 is 15 residues. The CDR3 coding sequence is TGTGCCAGCAGCTTAGGGTTGGCAGGGATTCACGAGCAGTACTTC. Protein product: CASSLGLAGIHEQYF.

This rearrangement joins TRBV19 to TRBJ1-2; D perhaps matches TRBD1 (5 bases). The germline V gene has CDR1 LNHDA and CDR2 SQIVND (reference sequence). V lost 5 bases, J lost 8 bases, and 9 bases lay in between. The CDR3 extends over 11 amino acids. Written as DNA, the CDR3 is TGTGCCAGTAGTGCAGGGCCCGGCTACACCTTC. Its translation is CASSAGPGYTF. The full variable domain, rest sourced from reference TRBV19 and TRBJ1-2, is DGGITQSPKYLFRKEGQNVTLSCEQNLNHDAMYWYRQDPGQGLRLIYYSQIVNDFQKGDIAEGYSVSREKKESFPLTVTSAQKNPTAFYLCASSAGPGYTFGSGTRLTVV.